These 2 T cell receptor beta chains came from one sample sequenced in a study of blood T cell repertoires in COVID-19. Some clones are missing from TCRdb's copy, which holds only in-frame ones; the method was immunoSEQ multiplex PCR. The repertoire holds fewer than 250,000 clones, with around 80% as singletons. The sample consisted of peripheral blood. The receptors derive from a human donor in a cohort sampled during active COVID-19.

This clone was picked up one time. This CDR3 is CASSQGVGPTDTQYF. CDR3 DNA: TGTGCCAGCAGCCAAGGGGTGGGGCCCACAGATACGCAGTATTTT. The chain recombines TRBV3-1 (or the pseudogene TRBV3-2) with TRBJ2-3; D possibly corresponds to TRBD1 (5 bases). CDR1 LGHDT and CDR2 YNNKEL come from the germline V gene (reference sequence). Between the trimmed V and J ends, which lost 1 base and 2 bases, there was a span of 10 bases. CDR3 length equals 15 residues.

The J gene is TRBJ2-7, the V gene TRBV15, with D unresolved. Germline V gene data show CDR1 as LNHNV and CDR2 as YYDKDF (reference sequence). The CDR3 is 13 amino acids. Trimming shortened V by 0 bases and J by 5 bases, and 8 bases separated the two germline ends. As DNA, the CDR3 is TGTGCCACCAGCAGAGATTACTTAGACGAGCAGTACGTC. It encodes CATSRDYLDEQYV.